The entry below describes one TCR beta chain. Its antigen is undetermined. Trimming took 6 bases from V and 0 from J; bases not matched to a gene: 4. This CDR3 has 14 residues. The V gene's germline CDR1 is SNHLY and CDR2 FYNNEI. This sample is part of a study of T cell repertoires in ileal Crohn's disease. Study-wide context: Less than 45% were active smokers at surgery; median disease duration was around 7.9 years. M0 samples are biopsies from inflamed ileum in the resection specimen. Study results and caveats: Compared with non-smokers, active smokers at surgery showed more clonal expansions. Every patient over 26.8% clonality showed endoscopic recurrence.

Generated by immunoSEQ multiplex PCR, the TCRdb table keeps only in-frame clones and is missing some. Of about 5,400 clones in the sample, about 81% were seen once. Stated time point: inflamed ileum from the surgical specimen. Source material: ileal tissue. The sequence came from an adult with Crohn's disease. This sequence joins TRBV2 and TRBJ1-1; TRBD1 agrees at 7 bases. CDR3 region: CASSVDRVNTEAFF. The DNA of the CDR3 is TGTGCCAGCAGCGTAGACAGGGTGAACACTGAAGCTTTCTTT.